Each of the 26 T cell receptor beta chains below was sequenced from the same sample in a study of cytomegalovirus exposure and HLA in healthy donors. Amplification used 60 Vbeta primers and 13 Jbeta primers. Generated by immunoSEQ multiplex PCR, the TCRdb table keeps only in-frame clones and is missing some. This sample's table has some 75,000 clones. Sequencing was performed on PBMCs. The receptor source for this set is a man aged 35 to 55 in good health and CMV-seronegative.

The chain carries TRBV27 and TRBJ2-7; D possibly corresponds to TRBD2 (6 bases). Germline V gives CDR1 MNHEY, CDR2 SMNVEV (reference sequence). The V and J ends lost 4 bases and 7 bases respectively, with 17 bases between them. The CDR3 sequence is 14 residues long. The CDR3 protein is CASSSGAGRVEQYF. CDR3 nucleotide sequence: TGTGCCAGCAGTTCCGGGGCGGGGCGGGTGGAGCAGTACTTC.

The CDR3 nucleotides are TGTGCCAGCAGTCCTCGGACTAGCGGGGGCCCCGAGCAGTACTTC. It translates to CASSPRTSGGPEQYF. The genes are TRBV2 and TRBJ2-5; TRBD2 matches at 13 bases. Gene TRBJ2-7 matches the end of the DNA better, so the J call may be wrong. The CDR3 is made up of 15 amino acids. Germline V gene data show CDR1 as SNHLY and CDR2 as FYNNEI.

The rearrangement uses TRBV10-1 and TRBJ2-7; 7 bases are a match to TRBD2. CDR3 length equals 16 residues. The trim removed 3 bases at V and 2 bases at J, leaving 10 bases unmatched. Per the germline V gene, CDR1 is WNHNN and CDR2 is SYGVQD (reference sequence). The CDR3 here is CASSDTTSLTPYEQYF. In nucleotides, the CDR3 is TGCGCCAGCAGTGACACGACTAGCCTTACCCCCTACGAGCAGTACTTC.

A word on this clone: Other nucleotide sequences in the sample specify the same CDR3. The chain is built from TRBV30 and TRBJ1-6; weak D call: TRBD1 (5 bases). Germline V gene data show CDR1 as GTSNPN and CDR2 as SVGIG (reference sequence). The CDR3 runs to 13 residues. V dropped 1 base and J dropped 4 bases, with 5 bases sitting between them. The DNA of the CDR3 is TGTGCCTGGAGTGGACAGTATAATTCACCCCTCCACTTT. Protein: CAWSGQYNSPLHF. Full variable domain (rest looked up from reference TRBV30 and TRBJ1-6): SQTIHQWPATLVQPVGSPLSLECTVEGTSNPNLYWYRQAAGRGLQLLFYSVGIGQISSEVPQNLSASRPQDRQFILSSKKLLLSDSGFYLCAWSGQYNSPLHFGNGTRLTVT.

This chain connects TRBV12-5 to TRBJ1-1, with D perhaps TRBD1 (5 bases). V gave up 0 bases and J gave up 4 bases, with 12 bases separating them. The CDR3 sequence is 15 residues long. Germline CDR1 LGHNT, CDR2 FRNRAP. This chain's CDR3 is CASGLVLTGGTEAFF. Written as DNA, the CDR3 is TGTGCTAGTGGTTTGGTACTAACGGGGGGCACTGAAGCTTTCTTT.

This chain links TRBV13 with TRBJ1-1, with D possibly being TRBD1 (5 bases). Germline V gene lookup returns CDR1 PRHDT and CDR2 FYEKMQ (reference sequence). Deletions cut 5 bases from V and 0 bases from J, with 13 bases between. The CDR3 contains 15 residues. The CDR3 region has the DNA TGTGCCAGCAGCCGCCAGGGTCGCTTGAACACTGAAGCTTTCTTT. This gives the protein CASSRQGRLNTEAFF.

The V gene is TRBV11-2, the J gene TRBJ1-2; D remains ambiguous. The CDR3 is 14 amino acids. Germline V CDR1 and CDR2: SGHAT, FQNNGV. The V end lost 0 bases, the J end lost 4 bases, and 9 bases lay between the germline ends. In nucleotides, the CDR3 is TGTGCCAGCAGCTTAGATGGCGGGAGCTATGGCTACACCTTC. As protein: CASSLDGGSYGYTF.

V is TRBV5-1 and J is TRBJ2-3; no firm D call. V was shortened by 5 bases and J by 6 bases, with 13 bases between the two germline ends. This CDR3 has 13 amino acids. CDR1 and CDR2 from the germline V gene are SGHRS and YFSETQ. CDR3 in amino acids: CASRTQYADTQYF. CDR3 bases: TGCGCCAGCAGAACCCAGTATGCCGATACGCAGTATTTT. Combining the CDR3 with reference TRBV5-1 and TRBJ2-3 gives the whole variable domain KAGVTQTPRYLIKTRGQQVTLSCSPISGHRSVSWYQQTPGQGLQFLFEYFSETQRNKGNFPGRFSGRQFSNSRSEMNVSTLELGDSALYLCASRTQYADTQYFGPGTRLTVL.

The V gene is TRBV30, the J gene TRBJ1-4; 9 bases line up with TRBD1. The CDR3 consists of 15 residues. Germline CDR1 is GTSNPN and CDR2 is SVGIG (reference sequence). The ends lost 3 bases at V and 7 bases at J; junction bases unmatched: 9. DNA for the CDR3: TGTGCCTGGAGACCCCCGGGACAGGGTTTTGAAAAACTGTTTTTT. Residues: CAWRPPGQGFEKLFF.

CDR3 sequence: CASSARQHYEQYF. The CDR3 DNA reads TGTGCCAGCAGTGCCCGACAGCATTACGAGCAGTACTTC. The gene calls are TRBV2 and TRBJ2-7; tentatively, D is TRBD1 (5 bases). Germline CDR1 is SNHLY and CDR2 is FYNNEI. Trimming stripped 4 bases from V and 4 bases from J, with 11 bases between. This CDR3 contains 13 residues.

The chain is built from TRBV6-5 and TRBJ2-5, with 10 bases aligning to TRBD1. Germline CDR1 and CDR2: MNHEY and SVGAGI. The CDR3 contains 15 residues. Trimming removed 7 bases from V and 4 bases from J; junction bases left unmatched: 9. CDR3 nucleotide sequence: TGTGCCAGCAAAACGACAGGGGGCTCTGGAGAGACCCAGTACTTC. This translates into CASKTTGGSGETQYF.

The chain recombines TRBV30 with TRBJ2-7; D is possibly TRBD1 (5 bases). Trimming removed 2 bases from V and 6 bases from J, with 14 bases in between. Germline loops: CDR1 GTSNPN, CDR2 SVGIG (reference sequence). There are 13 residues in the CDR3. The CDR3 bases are TGTGCCTGGAGTATCAGTTCGCAGGGCGAGCAGTACTTC. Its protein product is CAWSISSQGEQYF. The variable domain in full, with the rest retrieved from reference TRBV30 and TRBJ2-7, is SQTIHQWPATLVQPVGSPLSLECTVEGTSNPNLYWYRQAAGRGLQLLFYSVGIGQISSEVPQNLSASRPQDRQFILSSKKLLLSDSGFYLCAWSISSQGEQYFGPGTRLTVT.

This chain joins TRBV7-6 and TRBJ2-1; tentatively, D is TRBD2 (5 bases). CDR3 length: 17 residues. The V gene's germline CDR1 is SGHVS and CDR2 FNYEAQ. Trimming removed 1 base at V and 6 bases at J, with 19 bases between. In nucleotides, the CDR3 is TGTGCCAGCAGCTTAGGGCTTGATCGGGAATCGAGCAATGAGCAGTTCTTC. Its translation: CASSLGLDRESSNEQFF.

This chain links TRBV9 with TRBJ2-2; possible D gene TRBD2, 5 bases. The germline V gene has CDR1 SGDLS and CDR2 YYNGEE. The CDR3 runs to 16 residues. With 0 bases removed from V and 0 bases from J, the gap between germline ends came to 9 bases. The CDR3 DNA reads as TGTGCCAGCAGCGTAGTCAGTAGCGCGAACACCGGGGAGCTGTTTTTT. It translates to CASSVVSSANTGELFF.

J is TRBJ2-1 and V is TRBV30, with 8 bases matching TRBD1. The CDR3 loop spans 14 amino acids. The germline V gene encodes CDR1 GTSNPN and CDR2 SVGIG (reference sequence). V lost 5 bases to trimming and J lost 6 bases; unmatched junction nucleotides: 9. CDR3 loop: CAWHTGTGFNEQFF. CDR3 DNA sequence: TGTGCCTGGCATACCGGGACAGGCTTCAATGAGCAGTTCTTC.

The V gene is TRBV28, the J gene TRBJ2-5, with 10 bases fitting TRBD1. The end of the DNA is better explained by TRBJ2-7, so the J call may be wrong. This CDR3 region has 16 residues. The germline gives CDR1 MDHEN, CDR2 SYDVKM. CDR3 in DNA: TGTGCCAGCAGTGGGGACAGGGGCTACCTAGCCTACGAGCAGTACTTC. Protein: CASSGDRGYLAYEQYF.

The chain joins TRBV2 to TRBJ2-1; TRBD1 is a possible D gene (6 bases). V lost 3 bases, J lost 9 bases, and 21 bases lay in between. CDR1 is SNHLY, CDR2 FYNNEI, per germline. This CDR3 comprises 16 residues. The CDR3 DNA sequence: TGTGCCAGCAGTGATATGGCGGCAGGGGTTATCAGTGAGCAGTTCTTC. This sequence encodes CASSDMAAGVISEQFF.

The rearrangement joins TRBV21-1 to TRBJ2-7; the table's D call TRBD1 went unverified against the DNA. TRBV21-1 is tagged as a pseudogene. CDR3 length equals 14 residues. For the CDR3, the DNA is TGTGCCAGCAGCTCACACAGGGGGATAGACGAGCAGTACTTC. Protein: CASSSHRGIDEQYF.

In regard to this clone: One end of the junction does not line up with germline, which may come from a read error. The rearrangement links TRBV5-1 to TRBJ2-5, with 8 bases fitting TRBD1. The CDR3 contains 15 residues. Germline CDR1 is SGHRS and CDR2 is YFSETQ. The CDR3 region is CASKPRQGTQETQYF. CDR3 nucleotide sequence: TGCGCAAGCAAACCCCGACAGGGGACACAAGAGACCCAGTACTTC.

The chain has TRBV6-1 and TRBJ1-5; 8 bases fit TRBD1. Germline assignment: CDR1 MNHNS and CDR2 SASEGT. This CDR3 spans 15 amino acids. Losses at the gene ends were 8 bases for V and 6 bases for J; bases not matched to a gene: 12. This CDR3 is CASAQTGEGAQPQHF. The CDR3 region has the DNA TGTGCCAGCGCCCAGACAGGGGAGGGGGCTCAGCCCCAGCATTTT.

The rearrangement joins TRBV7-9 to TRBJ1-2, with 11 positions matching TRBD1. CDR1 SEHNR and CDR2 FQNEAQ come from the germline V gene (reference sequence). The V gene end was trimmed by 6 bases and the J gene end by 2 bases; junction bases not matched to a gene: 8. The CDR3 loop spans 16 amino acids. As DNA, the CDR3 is TGTGCCAGCAGTCGTGGACAGGGGGCGCCGAACTATGGCTACACCTTC. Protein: CASSRGQGAPNYGYTF.

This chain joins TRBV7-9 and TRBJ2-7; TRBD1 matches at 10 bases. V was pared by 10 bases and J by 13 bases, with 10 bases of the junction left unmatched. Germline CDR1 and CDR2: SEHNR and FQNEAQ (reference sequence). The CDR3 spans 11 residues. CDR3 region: CATGGGTGVYF. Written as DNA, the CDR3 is TGTGCCACGGGAGGCGGGACAGGGGTCTACTTC.

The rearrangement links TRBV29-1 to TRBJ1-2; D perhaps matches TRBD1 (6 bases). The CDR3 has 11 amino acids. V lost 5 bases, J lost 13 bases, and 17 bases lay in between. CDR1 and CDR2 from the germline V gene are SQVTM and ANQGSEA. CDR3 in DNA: TGCAGCGTTCTGACCGGAGACAGGAGCACCTTC. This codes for CSVLTGDRSTF. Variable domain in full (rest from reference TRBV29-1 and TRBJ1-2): SAVISQKPSRDICQRGTSLTIQCQVDSQVTMMFWYRQQPGQSLTLIATANQGSEATYESGFVIDKFPISRPNLTFSTLTVSNMSPEDSSIYLCSVLTGDRSTFGSGTRLTVV.

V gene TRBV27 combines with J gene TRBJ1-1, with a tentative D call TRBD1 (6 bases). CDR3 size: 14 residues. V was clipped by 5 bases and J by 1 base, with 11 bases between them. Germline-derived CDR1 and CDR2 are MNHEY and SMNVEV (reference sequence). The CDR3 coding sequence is TGTGCCAGCAGTGTATACAGGGAGAACACTGAAGCTTTCTTT. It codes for CASSVYRENTEAFF.

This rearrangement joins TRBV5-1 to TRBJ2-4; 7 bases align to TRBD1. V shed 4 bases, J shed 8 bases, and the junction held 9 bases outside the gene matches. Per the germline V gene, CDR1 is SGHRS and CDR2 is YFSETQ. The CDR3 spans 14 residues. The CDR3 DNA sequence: TGCGCCAGCAGCCTGGACAGGCTTGGAGACATTCAGTACTTC. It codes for CASSLDRLGDIQYF.

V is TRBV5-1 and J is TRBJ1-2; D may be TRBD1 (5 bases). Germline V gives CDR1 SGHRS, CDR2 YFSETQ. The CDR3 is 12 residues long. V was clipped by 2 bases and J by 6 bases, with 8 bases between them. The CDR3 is CASSLQENGYTF. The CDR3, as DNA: TGCGCCAGCAGCTTACAGGAGAATGGCTACACCTTC.